This T cell receptor (beta chain) was documented in a study of blood T cell repertoires in COVID-19. In the study's own analysis: From reference gene primer amplification, estimates of nucleated cell counts were derived. The assay was immunoSEQ multiplex PCR, and TCRdb's table has in-frame clones only and misses some. The V and J calls and clone size were taken over from that table, and D and trimming were inferred from the DNA. The profile shows about 200,000 clones, roughly 75% of them singletons. Looked up from germline, CDR1 is WSHSY and CDR2 is SAAADI. The CDR3 loop spans 17 amino acids. V dropped 2 bases and J dropped 3; count of bases not matched to a gene: 9.

This TCR was sampled from a woman in her 70s with acute or convalescent COVID-19. The V and J genes are TRBV10-2 and TRBJ2-2; 7 bases line up with TRBD1. The sequencing input was peripheral blood. Written as DNA, the CDR3 is TGCGCCAGCAGTGAGCCACCGGGACAGTGGGACACCGGGGAGCTGTTTTTT. It is translated as CASSEPPGQWDTGELFF.